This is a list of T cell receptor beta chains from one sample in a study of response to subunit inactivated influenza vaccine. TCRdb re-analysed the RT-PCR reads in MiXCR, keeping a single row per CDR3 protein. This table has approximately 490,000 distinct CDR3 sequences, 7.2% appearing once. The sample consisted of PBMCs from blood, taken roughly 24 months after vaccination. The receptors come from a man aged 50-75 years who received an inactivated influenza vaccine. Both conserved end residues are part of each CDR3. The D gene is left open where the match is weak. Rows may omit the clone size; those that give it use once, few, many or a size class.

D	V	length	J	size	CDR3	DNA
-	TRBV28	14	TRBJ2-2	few	CASGKTGNTGELFF	TGTGCCAGCGGTAAGACAGGAAACACCGGGGAGCTGTTTTTT
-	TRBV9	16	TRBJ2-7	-	CASSGQSGQTLYEQYF	TGTGCCAGCAGCGGGCAAAGCGGACAGACCCTCTACGAGCAGTACTTC
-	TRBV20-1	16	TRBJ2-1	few	CSARDLGVFSYNEQFF	TGCAGTGCTAGAGATCTTGGCGTGTTCTCCTACAATGAGCAGTTCTTC
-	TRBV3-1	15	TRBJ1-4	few	CASSQVLVSEEKLFF	TGTGCCAGCAGCCAAGTTTTGGTTTCAGAAGAAAAACTGTTTTTT
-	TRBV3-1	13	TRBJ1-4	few	CASSHGPGLELFF	TGTGCCAGCAGCCATGGACCGGGGTTGGAACTGTTTTTT
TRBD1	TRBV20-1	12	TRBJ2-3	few	CSALTGSDTQYF	TGCAGTGCCCTGACAGGGTCAGATACGCAGTATTTT
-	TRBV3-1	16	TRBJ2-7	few	CASSPLWVSTTYEQYF	TGTGCCAGCAGCCCCCTGTGGGTGTCAACCACCTACGAGCAGTACTTC
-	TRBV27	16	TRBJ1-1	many	CASSREGVSMNTEAFF	TGTGCCAGCAGTCGCGAGGGGGTTTCTATGAACACTGAAGCTTTCTTT
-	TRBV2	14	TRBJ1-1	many	CASSDRLVNTEAFF	TGTGCCAGCAGTGACAGGTTGGTGAACACTGAAGCTTTCTTT
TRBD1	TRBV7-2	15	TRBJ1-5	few	CASSSWTGSNQPQHF	TGTGCCAGCAGCAGTTGGACAGGGAGCAATCAGCCCCAGCATTTT
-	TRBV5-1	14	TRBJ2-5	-	CASSFGRVSETQYF	TGCGCCAGCAGCTTCGGACGCGTTTCGGAGACCCAGTACTTC
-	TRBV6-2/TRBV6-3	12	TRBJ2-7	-	CASSYGMYEQYF	TGTGCCAGCAGTTACGGGATGTACGAGCAGTACTTC
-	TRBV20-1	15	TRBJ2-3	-	CSARDWGTSTDTQYF	TGCAGTGCTAGAGATTGGGGGACTAGCACAGATACGCAGTATTTT
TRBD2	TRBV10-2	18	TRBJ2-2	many	CASAGTSGRKMDTGELFF	TGCGCCAGCGCTGGGACTAGCGGGAGAAAGATGGACACCGGGGAGCTGTTTTTT
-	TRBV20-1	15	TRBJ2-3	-	CSARDLGTSTDTQYF	TGCAGTGCTAGAGATTTGGGGACTAGCACAGATACGCAGTATTTT
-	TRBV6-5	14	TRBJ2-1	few	CASSYSGRRNEQFF	TGTGCCAGCAGTTACAGTGGCAGGCGGAATGAGCAGTTCTTC
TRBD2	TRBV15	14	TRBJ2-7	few	CATSNRDYPFEQYF	TGTGCCACCAGCAACCGGGACTACCCATTCGAGCAGTACTTC
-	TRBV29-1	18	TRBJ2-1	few	CSVDGERGGATSYNEQFF	TGCAGCGTTGATGGGGAAAGGGGCGGGGCAACCTCCTACAATGAGCAGTTCTTC
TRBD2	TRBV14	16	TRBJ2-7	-	CASSQGSASGYYEQYF	TGTGCCAGCAGCCAAGGGTCGGCTAGCGGATACTACGAGCAGTACTTC
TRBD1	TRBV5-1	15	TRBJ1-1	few	CASSLRGQDFTEAFF	TGCGCCAGCAGCTTAAGGGGGCAGGATTTCACTGAAGCTTTCTTT
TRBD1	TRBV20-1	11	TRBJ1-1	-	CRPGQLTEAFF	TGCAGACCGGGACAGCTCACTGAAGCTTTCTTT
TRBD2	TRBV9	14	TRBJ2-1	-	CASSPREGQNEQFF	TGTGCCAGCAGCCCAAGGGAGGGCCAGAATGAGCAGTTCTTC
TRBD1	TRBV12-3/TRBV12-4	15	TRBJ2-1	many	CASSPSGQGVNEQFF	TGTGCCAGCAGTCCATCGGGACAGGGTGTGAATGAGCAGTTCTTC
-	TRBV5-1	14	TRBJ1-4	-	CASSPQGTNEKLFF	TGCGCCAGCAGCCCGCAGGGCACTAATGAAAAACTGTTTTTT
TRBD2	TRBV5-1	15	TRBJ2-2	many	CASSPGLGGTGELFF	TGCGCCAGCAGCCCGGGACTAGGGGGCACCGGGGAGCTGTTTTTT
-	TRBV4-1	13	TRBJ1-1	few	CASSQAGRPEAFF	TGCGCCAGCAGCCAAGCGGGGAGACCTGAAGCTTTCTTT
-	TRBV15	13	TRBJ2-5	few	CATSRAPGETQYF	TGTGCCACCAGCAGAGCCCCCGGGGAGACCCAGTACTTC
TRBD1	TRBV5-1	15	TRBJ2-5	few	CASRMGTANQETQYF	TGCGCCAGCAGGATGGGGACAGCCAACCAAGAGACCCAGTACTTC
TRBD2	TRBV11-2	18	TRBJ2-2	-	CASSLWRLAGGNTGELFF	TGTGCCAGCAGCTTGTGGCGACTAGCGGGAGGGAACACCGGGGAGCTGTTTTTT
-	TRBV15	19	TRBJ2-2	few	CATSRDYLDLQGMSGELFF	TGTGCCACCAGCAGAGATTACCTAGACCTACAGGGAATGTCCGGGGAGCTGTTTTTT
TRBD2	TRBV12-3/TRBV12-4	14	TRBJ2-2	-	CASSLSGGAGELFF	TGTGCCAGCAGTTTGAGCGGGGGGGCCGGGGAGCTGTTTTTT
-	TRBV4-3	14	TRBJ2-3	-	CASSQDVRGDTQYF	TGCGCCAGCAGCCAAGATGTGAGAGGAGATACGCAGTATTTT
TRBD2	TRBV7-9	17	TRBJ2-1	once	CASSPKATSVSYNEQFF	TGTGCCAGCAGCCCGAAAGCAACTAGCGTCTCCTACAATGAGCAGTTCTTC
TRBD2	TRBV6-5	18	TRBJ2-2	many	CASSYFPSGGANTGELFF	TGTGCCAGCAGTTATTTCCCGAGCGGGGGTGCGAACACCGGGGAGCTGTTTTTT
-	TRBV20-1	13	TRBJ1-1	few	CSVAGTLGPEAFF	TGCAGTGTTGCGGGGACCCTAGGCCCTGAAGCTTTCTTT
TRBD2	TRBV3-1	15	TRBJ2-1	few	CASSQELLADNEQFF	TGTGCCAGCAGCCAGGAATTACTAGCGGACAATGAGCAGTTCTTC
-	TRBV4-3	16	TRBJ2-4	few	CASSQDYDPKGDIQYF	TGCGCCAGCAGCCAAGATTACGACCCGAAGGGGGACATTCAGTACTTC
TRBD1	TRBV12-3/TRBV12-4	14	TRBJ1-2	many	CASSRGRGPGGYTF	TGTGCCAGCAGTCGGGGCAGGGGGCCAGGTGGCTACACCTTC
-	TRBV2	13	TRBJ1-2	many	CASILTGARGYTF	TGTGCCAGCATTCTTACAGGCGCTAGAGGCTACACCTTC
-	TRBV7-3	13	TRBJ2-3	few	CASSLGYGDTQYF	TGTGCCAGCAGCTTAGGGTACGGAGATACGCAGTATTTT
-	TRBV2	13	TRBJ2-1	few	CASRWERYNEQFF	TGTGCCAGCAGGTGGGAGCGATACAATGAGCAGTTCTTC
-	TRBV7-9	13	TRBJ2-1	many	CASSLAGAHEQFF	TGTGCCAGCAGCTTAGCGGGGGCCCATGAGCAGTTCTTC
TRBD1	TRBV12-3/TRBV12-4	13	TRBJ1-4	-	CASSSTGGEKLFF	TGTGCCAGCAGTTCGACAGGGGGGGAAAAACTGTTTTTT
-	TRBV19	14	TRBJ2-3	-	CASSIWLKEPAQYF	TGTGCCAGTAGTATATGGCTCAAGGAACCTGCGCAGTATTTT
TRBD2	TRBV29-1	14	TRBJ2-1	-	CSFPRTSGYNEQFF	TGCAGTTTCCCCCGGACTAGCGGTTACAATGAGCAGTTCTTC
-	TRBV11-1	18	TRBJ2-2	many	CASSLGYDTLTNTGELFF	TGTGCCAGCAGCTTAGGATACGATACACTAACGAACACCGGGGAGCTGTTTTTT
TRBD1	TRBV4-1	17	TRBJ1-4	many	CASSLQHPGQGIEKLFF	TGCGCCAGCAGCCTCCAACACCCGGGACAGGGGATTGAAAAACTGTTTTTT
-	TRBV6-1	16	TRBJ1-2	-	CASSLTASGVRDGYTF	TGTGCCAGCAGCCTCACAGCCTCAGGGGTACGGGATGGCTACACCTTC
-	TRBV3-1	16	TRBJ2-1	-	CASSPDVPRAYNEQFF	TGTGCCAGCAGCCCAGATGTCCCGAGGGCCTACAATGAGCAGTTCTTC